A single sample gave rise to the 15 T cell receptor beta chains below, sequenced in a study of neurological immune-mediated disorders. Using its own MiXCR run on the 5' RACE reads, TCRdb lists one record per CDR3 protein. The data show fewer than 35,000 distinct CDR3 sequences, 3.3% seen once. Sequencing was done on a sample of PBMCs. The source is a woman aged 25-40 years with multiple sclerosis.

This clonotype was recorded many times. J is TRBJ1-2 and V is TRBV20-1, with unresolved D. Per the germline V gene, CDR1 is DFQATT and CDR2 is SNEGSKA (reference sequence). This CDR3 contains 11 residues. Trimming took off 6 bases at V and 5 bases at J, with 10 bases between the two ends. CDR3 DNA sequence: TGCAGTGCGGGAAGGGAATATGGCTACACCTTC. Encoded protein: CSAGREYGYTF.

This clonotype was seen many times. The junction and the germline gene differ at one end; a read error may be behind it. The rearrangement uses TRBV9 and TRBJ1-6; TRBD1 is a possible D gene (5 bases). Germline V gene data show CDR1 as SGDLS and CDR2 as YYNGEE. This CDR3 has 17 residues. This CDR3 reads CASSVSGQSSYNSPLNF. CDR3 coding DNA: TGTGCCAGCAGCGTATCCGGACAAAGCTCCTATAATTCACCCCTCAACTTT.

This clonotype was recorded many times. The gene calls are TRBV5-1 and TRBJ2-3; perhaps TRBD2 as D (6 bases). Germline V gene lookup returns CDR1 SGHRS and CDR2 YFSETQ. Trimming took off 7 bases at V and 2 bases at J, with 11 bases between the two ends. The CDR3 contains 13 residues. For the CDR3, the DNA is TGCGCCAGCGGGGACTCGTACACAGATACGCAGTATTTT. Protein sequence: CASGDSYTDTQYF.

Notes on this clonotype: A junction boundary mismatches the germline segment, possibly from a read error. The chain links TRBV11-2 to TRBJ2-5; 11 nucleotides match TRBD2. The germline V gene encodes CDR1 SGHAT and CDR2 FQNNGV. The CDR3 spans 17 residues. The CDR3 nucleotides read TGTGCCAGCAGCTTAATCATTAGCGGGAGGGCACGGGAGACCAAGTACTTC. Its translation: CASSLIISGRARETKYF.

The sample holds many counts of this clonotype. The chain recombines TRBV10-3 with TRBJ2-2, with D perhaps matching TRBD2 (6 bases). CDR3 length equals 13 residues. V lost 10 bases to trimming and J lost 0 bases, with 9 bases between them. CDR1 is ENHRY and CDR2 is SYGVKD in the germline V gene. The CDR3: CATWDSNTGELFF. The CDR3 coding sequence is TGTGCCACCTGGGACTCGAACACCGGGGAGCTGTTTTTT.

Many counts were recorded for this clonotype. The V gene is TRBV12-3 or TRBV12-4, the J gene TRBJ1-2, with 7 positions matching TRBD1. The ends lost 4 bases at V and 3 bases at J; junction bases unmatched: 2. CDR3 length equals 13 residues. CDR3 in DNA: TGTGCCAGCAGTTCGGGACAGTACTATGGCTACACCTTC. It codes for CASSSGQYYGYTF.

By share, this clonotype ranks as medium-sized. This sequence joins TRBV3-1 and TRBJ2-5; D gene unclear. The CDR3 runs 15 residues. Germline V gives CDR1 LGHDT, CDR2 YNNKEL (reference sequence). V lost 1 base and J lost 1, with 10 bases in between. CDR3 nucleotides: TGTGCCAGCAGCCAAGTTGGAAAGGGCCAAGAGACCCAGTACTTC. It codes for CASSQVGKGQETQYF.

This clonotype is classed as medium-sized. The CDR3 DNA is TGTGCCAGCAAGGGGACTAGCGACGGGGAGCTGTTTTTT. Its protein product is CASKGTSDGELFF. This chain uses TRBV12-3 or TRBV12-4 with TRBJ2-2, with TRBD2 matching 10 bases. The CDR3 loop spans 13 amino acids. J gave up 7 bases and V 7 bases, and 3 bases lay outside the gene matches.

In this sample, this clonotype turned up many times. V and J are TRBV7-9 and TRBJ1-6, with a possible D match to TRBD1 (5 bases). This CDR3 comprises 16 residues. The V gene lost 5 bases and the J gene lost 12 bases, with 23 bases spanning the gap. Germline lookup yields CDR1 SEHNR and CDR2 FQNEAQ (reference sequence). The CDR3 bases are TGTGCCAGCAGCATCGTGGGGCGTCAGCGTCGGGTACCCCTCCACTTT. Translation gives CASSIVGRQRRVPLHF.

This clonotype was found many times. This chain uses TRBV20-1 with TRBJ1-5; possibly TRBD1 for D (6 bases). Germline assignment: CDR1 DFQATT and CDR2 SNEGSKA (reference sequence). The CDR3 spans 14 residues. The V end lost 1 base, the J end lost 6 bases, and 13 bases lay between the germline ends. The CDR3 protein is CSARGGRGGQPQHF. The DNA of the CDR3 is TGCAGTGCTAGAGGAGGCAGGGGAGGTCAGCCCCAGCATTTT.

This clonotype has ten or more counts. This chain connects TRBV7-2 to TRBJ2-1; 8 nucleotides align to TRBD1. The CDR3 runs 15 residues. The germline gives CDR1 SGHTA, CDR2 FQGNSA. J lost 4 bases, V lost 4 bases, and 6 bases had no gene match. CDR3 sequence (DNA): TGTGCCAGCAGCTCGCAGGGGGCCGTGTACAATGAGCAGTTCTTC. Its protein product is CASSSQGAVYNEQFF.

In this sample, this clonotype turned up many times. CDR3 protein: CASSLPGLAVTNEQFF. For the CDR3, the DNA is TGCGCCAGCAGTCTCCCGGGACTAGCGGTAACCAATGAGCAGTTCTTC. This chain joins TRBV5-1 and TRBJ2-1; 11 positions match TRBD2. The CDR3 totals 16 residues. V shed 5 bases and J 6 bases; nucleotides not matched to a gene: 10. From germline, CDR1 is SGHRS and CDR2 YFSETQ.

With respect to this clonotype: The junction differs from germline at one of its ends, possibly a read error. The V and J genes are TRBV9 and TRBJ1-3; the D is unclear. The CDR3 is 13 residues long. Per germline, CDR1 SGDLS and CDR2 YYNGEE. The CDR3 protein is CDSRSETGKTIYF. The CDR3 coding sequence is TGTGACAGCAGGTCGGAAACTGGAAAAACCATATATTTT.

This clonotype showed up many times. This chain uses TRBV4-1 with TRBJ2-1, with D possibly being TRBD1 (5 bases). Trimming left V 4 bases short and J 3 bases short, with 19 bases between. Germline CDR1 reads MGHRA; CDR2 reads YSYEKL. The CDR3 runs 17 residues. CDR3: CASSLFVLVTGYNEQFF. CDR3 DNA: TGCGCCAGCAGCCTTTTTGTCCTCGTTACAGGCTACAATGAGCAGTTCTTC.

This clonotype appeared many times. The rearrangement links TRBV7-2 to TRBJ1-2; possible D gene TRBD1, 6 bases. The CDR3 sequence is 16 residues long. Deletions cut 4 bases from V and 3 bases from J, with 18 bases between. Germline CDR1 is SGHTA and CDR2 is FQGNSA. CDR3 loop: CASSSYLQGGDYGYTF. The CDR3 DNA is TGTGCCAGCAGCTCCTACTTACAGGGAGGGGACTATGGCTACACCTTC.